Given below is one T cell receptor (beta chain) in context. The source of the sample is a study of cytotoxic CD8 clonotypes in ibrutinib-treated CLL. Trimming left V 3 bases short and J 7 bases short, with 19 bases between. The CDR3 is made up of 15 amino acids. CDR1 is LNHDA, CDR2 SQIVND, per germline (reference sequence). Sequencing used immunoSEQ multiplex PCR; TCRdb keeps in-frame clones, though not all of them. The sample shows roughly 18,000 clones, roughly 80% of them seen only once. This sequence was found in a human donor with chronic lymphocytic leukemia. The chain has TRBV19 and TRBJ2-7; D is perhaps TRBD2 (6 bases). The input for sequencing was PBMCs, taken before ibrutinib treatment. CDR3 sequence reads: CASSIPGVRSGEQYF. The CDR3 DNA reads as TGTGCCAGTAGTATTCCGGGGGTGAGATCGGGGGAGCAGTACTTC.